These T cell receptor beta chains were read from a single sample in a study of T cells in Graves' hyperthyroidism and ophthalmopathy. Using its own MiXCR run on the multiplex PCR reads, TCRdb lists one record per CDR3 protein. The sample lists approximately 410,000 distinct CDR3 sequences, under 15% occurring once. The specimen sequenced was blood. The receptors originated from a man aged 18 to 29 with Graves' ophthalmopathy. Both conserved end residues are part of each CDR3. The D gene is left open where the match is weak. Size is omitted from some rows. Given values are once, few, many or a class for expanded clones.

size: many
V: TRBV2
D: TRBD1
J: TRBJ2-5
DNA: TGTGCCAGCAGGAAGACAGGGACCCAAGAGACCCAGTACTTC
CDR3: CASRKTGTQETQYF

size: many
V: TRBV6-1
D: TRBD1
J: TRBJ1-2
DNA: TGTGCCAGCAGTGGGGGGGACAGGGTAAACATCTATGGCTACACCTTC
CDR3: CASSGGDRVNIYGYTF

size: many
V: TRBV6-1
D: -
J: TRBJ1-5
DNA: TGTGCCAGCAGTAGGGCAGGGACTGGCAATCAGCCCCAGCATTTT
CDR3: CASSRAGTGNQPQHF

size: many
V: TRBV11-3
D: TRBD1
J: TRBJ2-1
DNA: TGTGCCAGCAGCCCGGGACAGGGGATTCCAAATGAGCAGTTCTTC
CDR3: CASSPGQGIPNEQFF

size: many
V: TRBV6-1
D: -
J: TRBJ2-7
DNA: TGTGCCAGCAGAGCGAAGGGGGGGTCCTACGAGCAGTACTTC
CDR3: CASRAKGGSYEQYF

size: many
V: TRBV18
D: -
J: TRBJ2-7
DNA: TGTGCCAGCTCACCACCCCACCGGAGGGACGAGCAGTACTTC
CDR3: CASSPPHRRDEQYF

size: many
V: TRBV10-3
D: -
J: TRBJ1-5
DNA: TGTGCCATCAGTGAGTCCCAGGGGAGTCAGCCCCAGCATTTT
CDR3: CAISESQGSQPQHF

size: many
V: TRBV5-1
D: TRBD2
J: TRBJ2-1
DNA: TGCGCCAGCAGAAGGCTAGCGGGAGGGGCATACAATGAGCAGTTCTTC
CDR3: CASRRLAGGAYNEQFF

size: -
V: TRBV6-5
D: -
J: TRBJ1-1
DNA: TGTGCCAGCAGTTATCGGGTAGGAACCGCTGAAGCTTTCTTT
CDR3: CASSYRVGTAEAFF

size: many
V: TRBV10-1
D: -
J: TRBJ2-1
DNA: TGCGCCAGCAGTGAGGATAAGAGCGGTACCTACAATGAGCAGTTCTTC
CDR3: CASSEDKSGTYNEQFF

size: many
V: TRBV11-2
D: -
J: TRBJ2-3
DNA: TGTGCCAGCAGCCCGCCGCCCGTTTTTCCGACCGATACGCAGTATTTT
CDR3: CASSPPPVFPTDTQYF

size: many
V: TRBV2
D: -
J: TRBJ2-7
DNA: TGTGCCAGCAGTGACCTCAACGAGCAGTACTTC
CDR3: CASSDLNEQYF

size: many
V: TRBV20-1
D: -
J: TRBJ2-3
DNA: TGCAGTGCTATTAGTAGCGGCCGCGGGGGCACAGATACGCAGTATTTT
CDR3: CSAISSGRGGTDTQYF

size: many
V: TRBV10-1
D: -
J: TRBJ2-3
DNA: TGCGCCAGCACCCCCGGACAGTTCCACACAGATACGCAGTATTTT
CDR3: CASTPGQFHTDTQYF

size: -
V: TRBV12-5
D: TRBD2
J: TRBJ2-2
DNA: TGTGCTAGTGGTTTCGGGAGGGGGGACACCGGGGAGCTGTTTTTT
CDR3: CASGFGRGDTGELFF

size: many
V: TRBV3-1
D: TRBD2
J: TRBJ2-7
DNA: TGTGCCAGCAGCCAAGAGGCTAGCGGGTGGTACGAGCAGTACTTC
CDR3: CASSQEASGWYEQYF

size: many
V: TRBV12-3/TRBV12-4
D: -
J: TRBJ2-7
DNA: TGTGCCAGCAGTCCTAGGCTGCTCTCAGGGGATCGACCCGAGCAGTACTTC
CDR3: CASSPRLLSGDRPEQYF

size: -
V: TRBV5-1
D: TRBD1
J: TRBJ1-3
DNA: TGCGCCAGCAGCTCGGGACAGGAGTCTGGAAACACCATATATTTT
CDR3: CASSSGQESGNTIYF

size: -
V: TRBV6-5
D: -
J: TRBJ2-1
DNA: TGTGCCAGCAGTTACCTGGGGGGTGATTACAATGAGCAGTTCTTC
CDR3: CASSYLGGDYNEQFF

size: many
V: TRBV7-3
D: TRBD2
J: TRBJ2-1
DNA: TGTGCCAGCAGCTTATCTGCGGGAGGTACCAATGAGCAGTTCTTC
CDR3: CASSLSAGGTNEQFF

size: many
V: TRBV3-1
D: TRBD2
J: TRBJ2-7
DNA: TGTGCCAGCAGCCAAGGGACTAGCGTATACGAGCAGTACTTC
CDR3: CASSQGTSVYEQYF

size: few
V: TRBV10-3
D: -
J: TRBJ2-7
DNA: TGTGCCATCAGTGAGTCTAGCGGAGGTCCCTACGAGCAGTACTTC
CDR3: CAISESSGGPYEQYF

size: -
V: TRBV25-1
D: TRBD2
J: TRBJ2-2
DNA: TGTGCCAGCAGTACTCTAGCGGCTCCAAACACCGGGGAGCTGTTTTTT
CDR3: CASSTLAAPNTGELFF

size: many
V: TRBV7-3
D: TRBD2
J: TRBJ2-7
DNA: TGTGCCAGCAGCCTAGGACTAGCTCAGGAACACGAGCAGTACTTC
CDR3: CASSLGLAQEHEQYF

size: -
V: TRBV16
D: -
J: TRBJ1-2
DNA: TGTGCCAGCAGCCAATCGCCGGGTTATGGCTACACCTTC
CDR3: CASSQSPGYGYTF

size: -
V: TRBV18
D: -
J: TRBJ2-5
DNA: TGTGCCAGCTCGAGCAGGGGAGGGCCAGAGACCCAGTACTTC
CDR3: CASSSRGGPETQYF

size: -
V: TRBV19
D: TRBD2
J: TRBJ2-1
DNA: TGTGCCAGTATCCAAGGCAGCGGGAGGGCCTACTACAATGAGCAGTTCTTC
CDR3: CASIQGSGRAYYNEQFF

size: many
V: TRBV2
D: -
J: TRBJ1-6
DNA: TGTGCCAGCGGTCCGGAGGAACGGGAGCCTTTTTCACCCCTCCACTTT
CDR3: CASGPEEREPFSPLHF

size: many
V: TRBV4-1
D: -
J: TRBJ2-7
DNA: TGCGCCAGCAGCGACGGTACTCACGAGCAGTACTTC
CDR3: CASSDGTHEQYF

size: -
V: TRBV6-5
D: -
J: TRBJ1-1
DNA: TGTGCCAGCAGTTACTCGCAGGAGGCTTTCTTT
CDR3: CASSYSQEAFF

size: few
V: TRBV5-4
D: -
J: TRBJ2-7
DNA: TGTGCCAGCAGCTCGCGGGACGGCTACGAGCAGTACTTC
CDR3: CASSSRDGYEQYF

size: many
V: TRBV7-9
D: -
J: TRBJ1-2
DNA: TGTGCCAGCAACCTTCCGGCAGGGGATAACTATGGCTACACCTTC
CDR3: CASNLPAGDNYGYTF

size: many
V: TRBV9
D: -
J: TRBJ2-1
DNA: TGTGCCAGCAGCCCCCGAGCAGGCAATGAGCAGTTCTTC
CDR3: CASSPRAGNEQFF

size: -
V: TRBV7-9
D: -
J: TRBJ1-5
DNA: TGTGCCAGCAGCCCGACAAGGAATAGCAATCAGCCCCAGCATTTT
CDR3: CASSPTRNSNQPQHF

size: many
V: TRBV12-3/TRBV12-4
D: TRBD1
J: TRBJ1-5
DNA: TGTGCCAGCACCACAGGGGACCCCCAGCCCCAGCATTTT
CDR3: CASTTGDPQPQHF

size: many
V: TRBV2
D: TRBD2
J: TRBJ2-3
DNA: TGTGCCAGCAGTCGATCCTTAGCGGGGGGCACAGATACGCAGTATTTT
CDR3: CASSRSLAGGTDTQYF

size: few
V: TRBV4-2
D: -
J: TRBJ2-5
DNA: TGTGCCAGCAGCCAAGATTTAATGCGGGAGACCCAGTACTTC
CDR3: CASSQDLMRETQYF

size: many
V: TRBV3-1
D: TRBD1
J: TRBJ1-1
DNA: TGTGCCAGCAGCCCAGGGGGCGCGGGCACTGAAGCTTTCTTT
CDR3: CASSPGGAGTEAFF

size: many
V: TRBV11-2
D: -
J: TRBJ2-5
DNA: TGTGCCAGCAGCAGAAGTAACCAAGAGACCCAGTACTTC
CDR3: CASSRSNQETQYF